This T cell receptor (beta chain) was retrieved from a study of a mutant IDH1 vaccine in newly diagnosed glioma. A remark on this clone: Antigen specificity is unknown.

The time point is: week 11, during vaccination. The content of each vaccine dose was 300 ug of mutant IDH1 20-mer peptide, and topical imiquimod accompanied it. Donors had new IDH1-mutant astrocytomas of WHO grade 3 or 4 (ATRX-lost). Germline lookup yields CDR1 SGHNT and CDR2 YYREEE (reference sequence). This CDR3 has 14 amino acids. Deletions cut 0 bases from V and 4 bases from J, with 11 bases between. The assay was immunoSEQ multiplex PCR, and TCRdb's table has in-frame clones only and misses some. Of 20,000 to 25,000 clones in the sample, 55% to 75% are singletons; the top ten hold approximately 10%. Study-wide results and limits: Evidence of vaccine-induced immune responses was documented in approximately 93% of patients.

V and J are TRBV5-4 and TRBJ2-7; D may be TRBD2 (5 bases). This TCR came from a man aged 18 to 30 with glioma. Some clones in this sample may be carry-over from other donors' samples. The source material was peripheral blood mononuclear cells (PBMCs), sampled from a glioma patient whose treatment included an IDH1 peptide vaccine. CDR3 DNA sequence: TGTGCCAGCAGCTTGGGGTTTTCGGGATACGAGCAGTACTTC. Its translation is CASSLGFSGYEQYF.